This TCR beta chain was recovered during a study of blood T cell repertoires in COVID-19. As for the study in general: The United States, Italy and Spain provided the acute and convalescent COVID-19 samples. The cDNA or gDNA used as material had been derived from T cells, B-cell-depleted T cells, or PBMCs.

Germline V lookup: CDR1 SGHNT, CDR2 YYREEE (reference sequence). This CDR3 has 15 amino acids. The J segment lost 0 bases and the V segment lost 6 bases, leaving 4 bases of the junction unmatched. In the study's own analysis: Reference gene primer amplification gave estimated nucleated cell counts. The data were produced by immunoSEQ multiplex PCR, yet TCRdb's version contains in-frame clones alone and is incomplete. That table supplies the V and J calls and clone size; D and trimming were determined from the DNA. The sample has 35,000 to 45,000 clones, about 88% seen once. The receptor comes from a human donor in a cohort sampled during active COVID-19. The genes are TRBV5-4 and TRBJ2-1; 9 bases line up with TRBD2. Sequencing was carried out using peripheral blood. CDR3: CASKRGDASYNEQFF. The CDR3 coding sequence is TGTGCCAGCAAGCGGGGGGACGCCTCCTACAATGAGCAGTTCTTC.